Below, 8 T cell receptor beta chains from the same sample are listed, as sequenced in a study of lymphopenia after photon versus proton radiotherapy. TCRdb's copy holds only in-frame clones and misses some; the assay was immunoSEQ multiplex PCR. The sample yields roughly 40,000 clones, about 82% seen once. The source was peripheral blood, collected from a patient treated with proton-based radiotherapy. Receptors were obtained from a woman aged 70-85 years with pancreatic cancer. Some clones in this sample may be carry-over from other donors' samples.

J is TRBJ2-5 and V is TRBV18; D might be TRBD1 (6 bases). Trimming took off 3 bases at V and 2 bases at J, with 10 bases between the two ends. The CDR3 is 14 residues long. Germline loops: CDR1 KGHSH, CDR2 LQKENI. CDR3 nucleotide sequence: TGTGCCAGCTCACCTACGGACAGACAAGAGACCCAGTACTTC. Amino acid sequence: CASSPTDRQETQYF. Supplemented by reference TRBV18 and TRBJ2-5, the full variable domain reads NAGVMQNPRHLVRRRGQEARLRCSPMKGHSHVYWYRQLPEEGLKFMVYLQKENIIDESGMPKERFSAEFPKEGPSILRIQQVVRGDSAAYFCASSPTDRQETQYFGPGTRLLVL.

CDR3 sequence: CASNPGQFNEKLFF. The CDR3 DNA reads as TGTGCCAGTAATCCGGGGCAGTTTAATGAAAAACTGTTTTTT. The V call is TRBV6-1, the J call TRBJ1-4; possible D gene TRBD1, 5 bases. V lost 9 bases, J lost 4 bases, and 15 bases lay in between. CDR1 and CDR2 from the germline V gene are MNHNS and SASEGT. The CDR3 totals 14 residues.

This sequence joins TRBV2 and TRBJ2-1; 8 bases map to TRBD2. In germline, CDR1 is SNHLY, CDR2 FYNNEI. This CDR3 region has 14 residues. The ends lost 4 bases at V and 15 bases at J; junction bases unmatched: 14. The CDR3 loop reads CASSGPGRDRRLFF. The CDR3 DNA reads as TGTGCCAGCAGTGGACCCGGGAGGGACCGCCGACTGTTCTTC.

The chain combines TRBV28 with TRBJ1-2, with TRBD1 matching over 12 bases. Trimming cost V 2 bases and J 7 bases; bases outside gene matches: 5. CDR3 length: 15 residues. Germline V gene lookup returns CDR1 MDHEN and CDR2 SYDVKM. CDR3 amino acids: CASSLGDRGPSGYTF. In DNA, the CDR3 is TGTGCCAGCAGTTTAGGGGACAGGGGGCCGTCTGGCTACACCTTC.

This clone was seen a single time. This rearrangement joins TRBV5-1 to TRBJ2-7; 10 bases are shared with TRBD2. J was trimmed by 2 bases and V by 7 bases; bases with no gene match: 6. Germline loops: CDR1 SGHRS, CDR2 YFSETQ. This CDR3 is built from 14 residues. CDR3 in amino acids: CASGWTSGTYEQYF. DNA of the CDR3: TGCGCCAGCGGATGGACTAGCGGAACCTACGAGCAGTACTTC. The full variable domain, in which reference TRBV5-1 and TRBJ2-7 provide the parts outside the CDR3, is KAGVTQTPRYLIKTRGQQVTLSCSPISGHRSVSWYQQTPGQGLQFLFEYFSETQRNKGNFPGRFSGRQFSNSRSEMNVSTLELGDSALYLCASGWTSGTYEQYFGPGTRLTVT.

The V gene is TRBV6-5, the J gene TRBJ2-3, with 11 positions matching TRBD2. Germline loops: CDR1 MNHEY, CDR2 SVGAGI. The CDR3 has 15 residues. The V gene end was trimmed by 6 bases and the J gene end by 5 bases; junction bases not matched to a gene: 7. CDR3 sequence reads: CASSPLAGVRDTQYF. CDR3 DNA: TGTGCCAGCAGCCCACTAGCGGGAGTCAGAGATACGCAGTATTTT.

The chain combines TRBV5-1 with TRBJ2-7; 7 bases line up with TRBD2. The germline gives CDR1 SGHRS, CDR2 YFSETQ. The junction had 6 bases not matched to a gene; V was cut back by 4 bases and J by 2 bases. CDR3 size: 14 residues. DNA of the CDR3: TGCGCCAGCAGCCCCGCCGGACTAGCCTACGAGCAGTACTTC. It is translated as CASSPAGLAYEQYF.

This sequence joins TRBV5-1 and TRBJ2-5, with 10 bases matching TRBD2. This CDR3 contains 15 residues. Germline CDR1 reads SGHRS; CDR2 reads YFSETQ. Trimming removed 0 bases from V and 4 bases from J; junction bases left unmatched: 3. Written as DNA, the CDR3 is TGCGCCAGCAGCTTGGGGCTAGCGGGAGTAGAGACCCAGTACTTC. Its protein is CASSLGLAGVETQYF.